Described below is a single T cell receptor beta chain sequence and its context. The CDR3 covers 14 residues. J was trimmed by 4 bases and V by 7 bases; bases with no gene match: 6. Per the germline V gene, CDR1 is SNHLY and CDR2 is FYNNEI. This record belongs to a study of shared clonotypes between healthy human individuals. Over several immunoSEQ plates, each subset's genomic DNA was distributed in even portions. Repertoires were generated with immunoSEQ multiplex PCR, while TCRdb's copy carries only in-frame clones and drops some. The table has hundreds of thousands of clones, roughly 96% seen once. In the naive CD8 group, cells lacked CD45RO and were positively selected for CCR7, so terminally differentiated effector memory CD45RA+ cells were left out.

The TCR was taken from a woman aged 25 to 39 in good health. Sequenced material: naive CD8+ T cells sorted from blood. The V and J genes are TRBV2 and TRBJ1-2; 10 nucleotides match TRBD1. The CDR3: CASIPTGGSYGYTF. The DNA for the CDR3 is TGTGCCAGCATTCCGACAGGGGGCAGCTATGGCTACACCTTC. The whole variable domain, filled in from reference TRBV2 and TRBJ1-2, reads EPEVTQTPSHQVTQMGQEVILRCVPISNHLYFYWYRQILGQKVEFLVSFYNNEISEKSEIFDDQFSVERPDGSNFTLKIRSTKLEDSAMYFCASIPTGGSYGYTFGSGTRLTVV.